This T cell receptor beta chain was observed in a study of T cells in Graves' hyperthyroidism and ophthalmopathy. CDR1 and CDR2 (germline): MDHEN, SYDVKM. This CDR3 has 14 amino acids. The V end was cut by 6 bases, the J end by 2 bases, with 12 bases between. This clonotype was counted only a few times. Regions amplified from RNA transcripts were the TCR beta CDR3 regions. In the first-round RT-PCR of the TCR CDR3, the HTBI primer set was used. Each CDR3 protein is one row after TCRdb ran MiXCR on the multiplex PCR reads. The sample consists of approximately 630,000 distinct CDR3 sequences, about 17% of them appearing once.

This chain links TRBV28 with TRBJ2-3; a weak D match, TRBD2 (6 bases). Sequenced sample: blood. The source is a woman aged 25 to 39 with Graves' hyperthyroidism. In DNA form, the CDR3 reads TGTGCCAGCAGACGACTAGACTACACAGATACGCAGTATTTT. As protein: CASRRLDYTDTQYF.